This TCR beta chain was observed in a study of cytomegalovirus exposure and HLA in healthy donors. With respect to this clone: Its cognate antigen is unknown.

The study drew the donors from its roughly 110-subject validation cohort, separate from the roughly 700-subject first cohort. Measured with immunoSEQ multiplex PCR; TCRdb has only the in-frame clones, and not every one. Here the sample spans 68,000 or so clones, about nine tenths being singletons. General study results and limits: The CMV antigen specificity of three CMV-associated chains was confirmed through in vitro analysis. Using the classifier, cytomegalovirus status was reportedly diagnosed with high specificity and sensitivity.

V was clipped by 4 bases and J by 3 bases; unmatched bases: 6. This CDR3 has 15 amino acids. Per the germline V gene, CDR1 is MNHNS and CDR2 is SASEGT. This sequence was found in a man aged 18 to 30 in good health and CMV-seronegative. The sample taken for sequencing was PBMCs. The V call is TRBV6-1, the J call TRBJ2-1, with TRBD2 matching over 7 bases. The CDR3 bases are TGTGCCAGCAGTGCCCAAGCGGGAAGCTACAATGAGCAGTTCTTC. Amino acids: CASSAQAGSYNEQFF.